The clone carrying this TCR beta chain was found a few times. Germline lookup yields CDR1 SGHRS and CDR2 YFSETQ. V trimming: 5 bases; J trimming: 4 bases; junction bases outside the gene matches: 5. This CDR3 has 13 amino acids. Profiled with immunoSEQ multiplex PCR; TCRdb holds only in-frame clones, not every one. The profile shows 90,000 to 150,000 clones, 85% of them singletons. The sample comes from a study of blood T cell repertoires in COVID-19. Study summary: Sources were T cells, B-cell-depleted T cells, or PBMCs; the material itself was cDNA or gDNA.

This clonotype originated in an elderly man with acute or convalescent COVID-19. The sequenced material came from peripheral blood. The chain couples TRBV5-1 to TRBJ1-2, with 7 bases lining up with TRBD1. CDR3 amino acids: CASRPGQSYGYTF. In nucleotides, the CDR3 is TGCGCCAGCAGACCGGGACAGAGCTATGGCTACACCTTC.